The T cell receptor beta chain described here comes from a study of shared clonotypes between healthy human individuals. Points from the study as a whole: Read depth was anticipated to influence clonotype sharing among donors. Clonotypes which were not shared had lower generation probabilities than clonotypes that all four donors shared. Genetic and exposure-history diversity was limited by the small donor number.

This clone was picked up one time. Its matching antigen is unknown. Method: immunoSEQ multiplex PCR; TCRdb's copy keeps in-frame clones and lacks some. The repertoire holds a few million clones, with over 90% as singletons. The TCR originated in a young man in good health. Some clones in this sample may be carry-over from other donors' samples. The sequenced sample was naive CD4+ T cells from PBMCs. Subset here: CD45RA+ positively selected.

The CDR3 DNA reads TGTGCCAGCAGCTTCTCTCGGGACAGCTATGGCTACACCTTC. Residues: CASSFSRDSYGYTF. This rearrangement joins TRBV7-2 to TRBJ1-2; 7 positions agree with TRBD1. Trimming at V came to 3 bases and at J to 4 bases, leaving 5 bases not matched to a gene. Germline V gives CDR1 SGHTA, CDR2 FQGNSA. This CDR3 is built from 14 residues.